One T cell receptor (beta chain) is described in this entry. TCRdb keeps only in-frame clones here, not all; method: immunoSEQ multiplex PCR. The sample includes tens of thousands of clones, 95% to 98% of them seen just once. Germline V gene sequence: CDR1 MNHEY, CDR2 SVGAGI. V was pared by 5 bases and J by 1 base, with 11 bases between. CDR3 length: 14 amino acids. This sample is drawn from a study of technical replicates of blood from several donors. J is TRBJ1-1 and V is TRBV6-5, with a possible D match to TRBD1 (6 bases). The receptor was isolated from a human donor in good health. Sequencing was performed on T cells isolated from PBMCs. CDR3 DNA: TGTGCCAGCAGTACGAACAGGGAGAACACTGAAGCTTTCTTT. Translation gives CASSTNRENTEAFF.